What follows are 17 T cell receptor beta chains derived from one specimen sequenced in a study of blood T cell repertoires in COVID-19. The method was immunoSEQ multiplex PCR; TCRdb's version includes in-frame clones alone and lacks a portion of them. The sample has 200,000 to 300,000 clones; 80% to 95% are singletons. Source material: peripheral blood. The receptors come from a man younger than 40 with COVID-19, enrolled during active disease.

V usage is TRBV30 and J usage is TRBJ1-6; D is possibly TRBD1 (6 bases). Per the germline V gene, CDR1 is GTSNPN and CDR2 is SVGIG (reference sequence). The CDR3 extends over 14 amino acids. Trimming removed 0 bases from V and 8 bases from J, with 11 bases in between. CDR3 region: CAWSVGRGDSPLHF. The CDR3 nucleotides are TGTGCCTGGAGTGTAGGCAGGGGAGATTCACCCCTCCACTTT.

The rearrangement links TRBV11-1 to TRBJ2-3; D gene unclear. Germline V gives CDR1 SGHAT, CDR2 FQDESV (reference sequence). The V end lost 7 bases, the J end lost 1 base, and 15 bases lay between the germline ends. The CDR3 contains 15 residues. CDR3 in amino acids: CASTPRRSRTDTQYF. DNA of the CDR3: TGTGCCAGCACCCCCCGCAGGTCCCGCACAGATACGCAGTATTTT.

V usage is TRBV25-1 and J usage is TRBJ1-2; TRBD1 matches 9 bases. Per germline, CDR1 MGHDK and CDR2 SYGVNS. This CDR3 has 16 residues. V trimming: 5 bases; J trimming: 2 bases; junction bases outside the gene matches: 9. The CDR3 coding sequence is TGTGCCAGCAGTCCTATAGGACAGGGGAAGAACTATGGCTACACCTTC. Translated, it gives CASSPIGQGKNYGYTF.

Turning to this clone: This CDR3 is also generated by other DNA sequences in the sample. The chain couples TRBV2 to TRBJ1-1, with a tentative D call TRBD1 (5 bases). The germline V and J ends were trimmed by 4 bases and 5 bases, with 11 bases remaining between them. The germline gives CDR1 SNHLY, CDR2 FYNNEI. The CDR3 has 13 residues. The CDR3 coding sequence is TGTGCCAGCAGTGTCCAGGGAGGGACTGAAGCTTTCTTT. Translation: CASSVQGGTEAFF.

This clone occurred once. This sequence joins TRBV6-5 and TRBJ1-4; TRBD1 agrees at 8 bases. The CDR3 consists of 13 residues. Germline CDR1 reads MNHEY; CDR2 reads SVGAGI. Trimming took 5 bases from V and 8 from J; bases not matched to a gene: 4. The CDR3: CASSKDRAEKLFF. CDR3 nucleotides: TGTGCCAGCAGTAAGGACAGGGCCGAAAAACTGTTTTTT.

This rearrangement joins TRBV6-2 or TRBV6-3 to TRBJ2-1; D remains unclear. With 2 bases removed from V and 6 bases from J, the gap between germline ends came to 17 bases. Per germline, CDR1 MNHEY and CDR2 SVGEGT. The CDR3 totals 16 residues. CDR3 in amino acids: CASSYDLSGSFNEQFF. DNA of the CDR3: TGTGCCAGCAGTTACGATCTGTCCGGGTCTTTCAATGAGCAGTTCTTC.

Only one count was recorded for this clone. The genes are TRBV6-5 and TRBJ1-1; 8 positions match TRBD1. Germline V gene data show CDR1 as MNHEY and CDR2 as SVGAGI. Losses at the gene ends were 4 bases for V and 5 bases for J; bases not matched to a gene: 6. CDR3 size: 14 residues. The DNA for the CDR3 is TGTGCCAGCAGTTCCGACAGGGGCCAAACTGAAGCTTTCTTT. Amino acids: CASSSDRGQTEAFF.

The chain couples TRBV29-1 to TRBJ1-1; D is undetermined. The germline CDR1 and CDR2 sequences are SQVTM and ANQGSEA. The CDR3 has 14 residues. Between the trimmed V and J ends, which lost 4 bases and 4 bases, there was a span of 16 bases. DNA of the CDR3: TGCAGCGTTGTTCGGTCAGGAATCTCCACTGAAGCTTTCTTT. It specifies CSVVRSGISTEAFF. The variable domain in full, with the rest retrieved from reference TRBV29-1 and TRBJ1-1, is SAVISQKPSRDICQRGTSLTIQCQVDSQVTMMFWYRQQPGQSLTLIATANQGSEATYESGFVIDKFPISRPNLTFSTLTVSNMSPEDSSIYLCSVVRSGISTEAFFGQGTRLTVV.

V and J are TRBV10-3 and TRBJ2-3; TRBD1 might be the D (6 bases). V shed 3 bases and J shed 3 bases, with 7 bases lying between them. The CDR3 runs 13 residues. Germline-derived CDR1 and CDR2 are ENHRY and SYGVKD. Here the CDR3 reads CAISDTGTDTQYF. In nucleotides, the CDR3 is TGTGCCATCAGTGACACAGGGACAGATACGCAGTATTTT.

The gene calls are TRBV5-1 and TRBJ1-2; D is unresolved. The CDR3 sequence is 12 residues long. Germline CDR1 is SGHRS and CDR2 is YFSETQ. V lost 5 bases and J lost 4, with 9 bases in between. CDR3 sequence (DNA): TGCGCCAGCAGGGAGGCCAGCTATGGCTACACCTTC. It yields the protein CASREASYGYTF.

This clone was seen many times. This chain uses TRBV5-1 with TRBJ1-2, with a tentative D call TRBD1 (5 bases). Trimming cost V 4 bases and J 6 bases, with 13 bases left between them. CDR3 length equals 13 residues. Germline CDR1 reads SGHRS; CDR2 reads YFSETQ. The CDR3 DNA reads as TGCGCCAGCAGCCCTGCAGGGCATAATGGCTACACCTTC. Protein sequence: CASSPAGHNGYTF.

V is TRBV5-1 and J is TRBJ1-4, with 9 nucleotides matching TRBD1. Germline CDR1 and CDR2: SGHRS and YFSETQ. The CDR3 has 15 amino acids. The V and J ends lost 5 bases and 7 bases, in that order; junction bases with no gene match: 9. The CDR3 sequence: CASRRTGVLVEKLFF. In DNA, the CDR3 is TGCGCCAGCAGGCGGACAGGGGTCCTTGTTGAAAAACTGTTTTTT.

V is TRBV27 and J is TRBJ2-7; D is perhaps TRBD1 (6 bases). The germline V gene encodes CDR1 MNHEY and CDR2 SMNVEV (reference sequence). V was cut by 3 bases and J by 6 bases, with 15 bases left in between. The CDR3 length is 14 residues. The CDR3 reads CASSFGQSPLEQYF. CDR3 in DNA: TGTGCCAGCAGTTTCGGACAGTCCCCGCTCGAGCAGTACTTC.

The chain recombines TRBV4-1 with TRBJ1-5, with TRBD1 as a possible D gene (6 bases). The germline CDR1 and CDR2 sequences are MGHRA and YSYEKL. Deletions cut 1 base from V and 4 bases from J, with 8 bases between. This CDR3 region has 14 residues. CDR3 nucleotides: TGCGCCAGCAGCCAAGCCGACAGGAATCAGCCCCAGCATTTT. Its protein product is CASSQADRNQPQHF.

The chain combines TRBV18 with TRBJ2-6; 7 bases match TRBD1. V shed 0 bases, J shed 0 bases, and the junction held 5 bases outside the gene matches. Per the germline V gene, CDR1 is KGHSH and CDR2 is LQKENI. The CDR3 loop spans 18 amino acids. The CDR3 reads CASSPPGGAFSGANVLTF. The CDR3 region has the DNA TGTGCCAGCTCACCACCAGGGGGCGCCTTCTCTGGGGCCAACGTCCTGACTTTC. Filled out from reference TRBV18 and TRBJ2-6, the complete variable domain reads NAGVMQNPRHLVRRRGQEARLRCSPMKGHSHVYWYRQLPEEGLKFMVYLQKENIIDESGMPKERFSAEFPKEGPSILRIQQVVRGDSAAYFCASSPPGGAFSGANVLTFGAGSRLTVL.

V gene TRBV6-5 combines with J gene TRBJ2-4; 8 nucleotides align to TRBD1. V shed 7 bases and J 6 bases; nucleotides not matched to a gene: 5. Germline lookup yields CDR1 MNHEY and CDR2 SVGAGI. This CDR3 has 13 residues. The CDR3 reads CASIRTGRNIQYF. The CDR3 DNA sequence: TGTGCCAGCATCCGGACAGGGAGAAACATTCAGTACTTC.

V usage is TRBV19 and J usage is TRBJ2-5, with 7 bases lining up with TRBD2. From germline, CDR1 is LNHDA and CDR2 SQIVND (reference sequence). With 4 bases clipped from V and 9 bases from J, the junction kept 8 bases outside the gene matches. The length of the CDR3 is 13 residues. The CDR3 DNA is TGTGCCAGTAGTACCGGACGGGGAGGGGCCCAGTACTTC. It is translated as CASSTGRGGAQYF.